This T cell receptor (beta chain) was sequenced in a study of CD8 T cells in Susac syndrome (dated by TCRdb to the late 2010s). Study-level background: Repertoire sequencing was used to test whether CD8+ T cell activation and differentiation in Susac syndrome was antigen driven. The study compared CD8+ T cell repertoire clonality among roughly 12 healthy donors, about 14 Susac syndrome patients and approximately 16 multiple sclerosis patients.

Overall study outcomes, separate from this receptor: The TCR sequencing and HLA analysis was acknowledged to have included a relatively small number of individuals.

RNA was extracted using the RNeasy kit, and about 0.45 to 1 microgram was reverse transcribed with random hexamers. The immunoSEQ multiplex PCR assay, covering 54 Vbeta and 13 Jbeta segments, was used to amplify TCR beta CDR3 regions. PCR amplification bias was corrected using a synthetic template baseline for primer optimization and computational correction. On the study's bioinformatics: Reads were assigned to V, D and J genes according to IMGT and analyzed in immunoSEQ Analyzer, with only productive sequences retained. Clonality was computed as one minus Shannon entropy normalized by log2 of the number of productive unique sequences. Public and private clones were assessed among the 100 most prevalent clones of each patient and control. Clones were defined as Susac-specific when absent from the healthy and MS cohorts, from 1,000 to 1,100 published viral clones and from other ImmuneACCESS disease sequences. TCRdb handled the public reads itself, with Q25 trimming in fastp and clone calling in MiXCR, and kept productive beta chains. A single entry per CDR3 protein holds the most common genes and DNA from its merged rows. TCRdb's processing, not the study's, gives the V and J calls here. The table for this sample lists 80,000 or so distinct CDR3 sequences; just under 95% of them were counted only once. 0.26% of the sample belongs to the ten largest clones.

In regard to this clonotype: Its antigen is unknown. No much larger clonotype is one base removed from it; base qualities were not supplied.

Peripheral blood CD8+ and CD4+ T cells from healthy donors, Susac syndrome patients and multiple sclerosis patients were profiled by high-throughput TCR beta sequencing. Healthy donors were age- and sex-matched controls. Bulk CD8+ and CD4+ T cells were purified by magnetic negative isolation, while CD8+ TEMRA cells were enriched using FACS. Blood was drawn into EDTA tubes, processed within 24 hours, and PBMCs were isolated by density gradient centrifugation. PBMCs intended for TCR sequencing were frozen in liquid nitrogen and were later thawed in a 37 degrees C water bath. Purity of sorted or isolated CD4+, CD8+ and CD8+ TEMRA cells was at least 90%. From the cysteine through the phenylalanine, the CDR3 covers 15 amino acids. Only the CDR3 DNA is retained, 45 bases long and in frame from the first base. Based on the germline V gene (reference sequence), the CDR1 and CDR2 sequences are DFQATT and SNEGSKA. Trimmed from V: 5 bases; trimmed from J: 4 bases; junction bases lacking a gene match: 8.

The receptor comes from a human donor in good health. Sequenced sample: CD8+ T cells from PBMCs. The chain links TRBV20-1 with TRBJ2-5, and 12 junctional nucleotides match TRBD1. The nucleotide sequence is TGCAGTGCTCTCCGGGACAGGGGGCTCGGAGAGACCCAGTACTTC. It translates as CSALRDRGLGETQYF.